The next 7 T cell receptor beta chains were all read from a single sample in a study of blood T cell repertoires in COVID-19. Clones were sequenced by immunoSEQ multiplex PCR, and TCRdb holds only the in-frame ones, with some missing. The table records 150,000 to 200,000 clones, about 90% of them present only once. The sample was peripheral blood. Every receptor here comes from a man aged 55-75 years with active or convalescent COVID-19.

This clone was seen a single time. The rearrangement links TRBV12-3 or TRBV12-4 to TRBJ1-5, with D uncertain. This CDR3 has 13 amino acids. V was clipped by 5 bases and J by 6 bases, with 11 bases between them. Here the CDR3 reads CASSPPPGQPQHF. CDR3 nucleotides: TGTGCCAGCAGTCCCCCACCCGGTCAGCCCCAGCATTTT.

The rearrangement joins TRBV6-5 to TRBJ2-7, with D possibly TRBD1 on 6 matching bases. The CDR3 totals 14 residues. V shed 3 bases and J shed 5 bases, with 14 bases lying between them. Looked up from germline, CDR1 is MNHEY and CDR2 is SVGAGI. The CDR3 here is CASSYSRQDDEQYF. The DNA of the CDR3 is TGTGCCAGCAGTTATTCCCGACAGGATGACGAGCAGTACTTC.

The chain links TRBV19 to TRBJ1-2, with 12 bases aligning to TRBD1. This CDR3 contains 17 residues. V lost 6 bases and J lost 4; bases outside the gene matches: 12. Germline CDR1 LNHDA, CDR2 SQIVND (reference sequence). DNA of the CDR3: TGTGCCAGTAGCCGGGGGACAGGGGGCGGATGTAGCTATGGCTACACCTTC. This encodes CASSRGTGGGCSYGYTF.

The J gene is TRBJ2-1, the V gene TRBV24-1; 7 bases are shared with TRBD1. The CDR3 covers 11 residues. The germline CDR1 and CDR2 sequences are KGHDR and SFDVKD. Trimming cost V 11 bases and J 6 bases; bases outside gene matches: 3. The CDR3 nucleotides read TGTGCCAGTGGACAGGTCAATGAGCAGTTCTTC. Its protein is CASGQVNEQFF.

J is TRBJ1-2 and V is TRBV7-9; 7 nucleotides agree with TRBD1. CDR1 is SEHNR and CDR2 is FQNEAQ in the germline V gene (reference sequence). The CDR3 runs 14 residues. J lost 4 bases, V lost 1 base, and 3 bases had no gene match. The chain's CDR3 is CASSLGGQTYGYTF. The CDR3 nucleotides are TGTGCCAGCAGCTTAGGGGGACAGACCTATGGCTACACCTTC.

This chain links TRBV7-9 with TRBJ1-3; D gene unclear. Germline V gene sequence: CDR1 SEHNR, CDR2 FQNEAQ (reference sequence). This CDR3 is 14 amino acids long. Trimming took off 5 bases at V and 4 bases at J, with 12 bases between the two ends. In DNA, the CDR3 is TGTGCCAGCAGCGTGGAGGCGTCCGGAAACACCATATATTTT. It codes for CASSVEASGNTIYF.

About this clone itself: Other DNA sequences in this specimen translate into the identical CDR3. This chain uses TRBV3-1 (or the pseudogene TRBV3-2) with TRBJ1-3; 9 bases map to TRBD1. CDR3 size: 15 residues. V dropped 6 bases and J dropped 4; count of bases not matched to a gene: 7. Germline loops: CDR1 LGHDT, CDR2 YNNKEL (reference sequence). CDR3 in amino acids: CASSLGTGTGNTIYF. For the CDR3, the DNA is TGTGCCAGCAGTCTTGGGACAGGGACAGGAAACACCATATATTTT.